This TCR beta chain was observed in a study of shared clonotypes between healthy human individuals. General study findings and limits: Naive CD4 clonotypes were shared across several donors at roughly 5.3%. Among donors, clonotype sharing was expected to be affected by sequencing depth.

Genomic DNA belonging to each subset was distributed in equal measure over several immunoSEQ plates. Assay used: immunoSEQ multiplex PCR; TCRdb lists only in-frame clones, some missing. The table lists a few million clones, about 93% of them singletons. CD8 cells classed as naive were CD45RO-negative and positively selected for CCR7, excluding terminally differentiated effector memory CD45RA+ cells. There were only Caucasian adults among the donors, and all lived in Nashville, Tennessee. In the case of this clone: What it recognizes is unknown.

CDR3 size: 15 residues. Trimming took 0 bases from V and 3 from J, leaving 13 bases between them. Looked up from germline, CDR1 is SGHDT and CDR2 is YYEEEE. The sequenced sample was naive CD8+ T cells from PBMCs. This sequence joins TRBV5-6 and TRBJ2-7; possible D gene TRBD1, 6 bases. The TCR originated in a man aged 18-30 years in good health. Some clones in this sample may be carry-over from other donors' samples. In nucleotides, the CDR3 is TGTGCCAGCAGCTTGGCCACGGGACAAGTCTACGAGCAGTACTTC. Its protein product is CASSLATGQVYEQYF.